This record looks at one T cell receptor (beta chain) sequence and its context. Its specificity is unknown. This specimen comes from a study of shared clonotypes between healthy human individuals. Study results and limitations: Shared clonotypes across all four donors exceeded non-shared ones in generation probability.

Germline CDR1 and CDR2: LNHDA and SQIVND (reference sequence). The length of the CDR3 is 14 residues. Trimming pared 4 bases from V and 4 bases from J, leaving 11 bases between. In replicate PCRs of sorted subsets, around 200 ng DNA, tens of thousands of T cell genomes, was used. Here immunoSEQ multiplex PCR was the method, and the copy in TCRdb shows in-frame clones only, minus some. The sample carries 2 million to 2.5 million clones, about 92% recorded once. Sequenced: naive CD4+ T cells from PBMCs. Specified subset: CD45RA+ positively selected. The TCR comes from a man aged 18-30 years in good health. Some clones in this sample may be carry-over from other donors' samples. The chain employs TRBV19 and TRBJ1-5; no definite D call. DNA of the CDR3: TGTGCCAGTAGTACTAGGACGGAGAATCAGCCCCAGCATTTT. The encoded protein is CASSTRTENQPQHF.